Below are 7 T cell receptor beta chains sequenced from a single sample in a study of blood T cell repertoires in COVID-19. Clones were read by immunoSEQ multiplex PCR, and TCRdb kept only the in-frame ones, dropping some. The sample lists around 300,000 clones, about nine tenths seen once, with 1.7% in the top ten. Input material: PBMCs or T cells enriched from blood (not recorded which). The origin of the receptors is a woman in her thirties or forties who had recovered from COVID-19.

This clone has a single count. The J gene is TRBJ2-5, the V gene TRBV5-1; 8 nucleotides line up with TRBD2. This CDR3 is 16 amino acids long. Losses at the gene ends were 3 bases for V and 4 bases for J; bases not matched to a gene: 11. Germline V CDR1 and CDR2: SGHRS, YFSETQ. CDR3 sequence: CASSYGTSVIGETQYF. In nucleotides, the CDR3 is TGCGCCAGCAGCTATGGGACTAGTGTCATAGGAGAGACCCAGTACTTC.

The rearrangement joins TRBV6-5 to TRBJ1-4; 9 bases fit TRBD1. V lost 7 bases and J lost 8; bases outside the gene matches: 11. The CDR3 contains 15 residues. CDR1 is MNHEY and CDR2 is SVGAGI in the germline V gene. The DNA for the CDR3 is TGTGCCAGCACTCATGGAGGGACAGGGAGAGAAAAACTGTTTTTT. Protein product: CASTHGGTGREKLFF.

The rearrangement links TRBV29-1 to TRBJ1-2; possible D gene TRBD1, 5 bases. The germline V gene encodes CDR1 SQVTM and CDR2 ANQGSEA. V lost 7 bases, J lost 3 bases, and 12 bases lay in between. The CDR3 consists of 12 residues. The CDR3 loop is CSATQGDYGYTF. CDR3 DNA sequence: TGCAGCGCCACTCAGGGTGACTATGGCTACACCTTC.

The chain carries TRBV4-1 and TRBJ1-1; D gene uncertain. The V gene's germline CDR1 is MGHRA and CDR2 YSYEKL. This CDR3 has 12 residues. Trimming stripped 1 base from V and 4 bases from J, with 4 bases between. CDR3 nucleotides: TGCGCCAGCAGCCAAGTGGCCACTGAAGCTTTCTTT. Protein sequence: CASSQVATEAFF.

Concerning this clone: The sample carries other DNA sequences with the same CDR3. The chain links TRBV2 to TRBJ2-7; no firm D call. V dropped 6 bases and J dropped 4 bases, with 10 bases sitting between them. The germline gives CDR1 SNHLY, CDR2 FYNNEI. This CDR3 contains 12 residues. The chain's CDR3 is CASRRGSYEQYF. The CDR3 nucleotides are TGTGCCAGCAGGCGAGGATCTTACGAGCAGTACTTC.

The gene calls are TRBV14 and TRBJ2-7; TRBD1 matches 7 bases. Germline CDR1 SGHDN, CDR2 FVKESK. J was trimmed by 4 bases and V by 4 bases; bases with no gene match: 1. The CDR3 is 12 residues long. The CDR3 sequence is CASSRQGYEQYF. DNA for the CDR3: TGTGCCAGCAGCCGACAGGGTTACGAGCAGTACTTC.

CDR3 loop: CASSSHLTSRGYEQYF. The CDR3 DNA reads TGTGCCAGCAGTTCCCACTTGACTAGCAGGGGCTACGAGCAGTACTTC. The V call is TRBV6-2 or TRBV6-3, the J call TRBJ2-7; D perhaps matches TRBD2 (7 bases). The CDR3 consists of 16 residues. V was cut by 4 bases and J by 3 bases, with 19 bases left in between. The germline V gene encodes CDR1 MNHEY and CDR2 SVGEGT.